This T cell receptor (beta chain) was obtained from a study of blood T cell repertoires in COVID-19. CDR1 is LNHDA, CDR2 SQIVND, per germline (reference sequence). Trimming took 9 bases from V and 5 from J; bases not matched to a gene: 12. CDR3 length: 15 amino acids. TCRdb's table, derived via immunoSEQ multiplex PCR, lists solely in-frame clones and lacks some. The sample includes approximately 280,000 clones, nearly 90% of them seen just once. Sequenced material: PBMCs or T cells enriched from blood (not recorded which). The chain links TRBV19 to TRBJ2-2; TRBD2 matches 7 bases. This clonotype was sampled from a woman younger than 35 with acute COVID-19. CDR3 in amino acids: CASSQGGRVTGELFF. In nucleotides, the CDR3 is TGTGCCAGCAGTCAGGGCGGGAGAGTAACCGGGGAGCTGTTTTTT.